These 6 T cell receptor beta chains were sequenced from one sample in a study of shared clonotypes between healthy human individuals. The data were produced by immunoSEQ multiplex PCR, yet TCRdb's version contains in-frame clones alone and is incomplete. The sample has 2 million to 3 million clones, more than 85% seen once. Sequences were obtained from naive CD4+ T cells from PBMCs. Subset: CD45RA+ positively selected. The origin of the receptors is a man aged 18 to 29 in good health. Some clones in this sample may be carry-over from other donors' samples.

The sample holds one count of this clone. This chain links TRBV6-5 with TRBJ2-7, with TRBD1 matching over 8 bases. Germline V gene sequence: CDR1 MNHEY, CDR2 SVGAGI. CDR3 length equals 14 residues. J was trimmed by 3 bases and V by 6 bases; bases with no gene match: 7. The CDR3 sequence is CASSLDRGGYEQYF. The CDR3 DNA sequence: TGTGCCAGCAGCCTCGACAGGGGTGGCTACGAGCAGTACTTC.

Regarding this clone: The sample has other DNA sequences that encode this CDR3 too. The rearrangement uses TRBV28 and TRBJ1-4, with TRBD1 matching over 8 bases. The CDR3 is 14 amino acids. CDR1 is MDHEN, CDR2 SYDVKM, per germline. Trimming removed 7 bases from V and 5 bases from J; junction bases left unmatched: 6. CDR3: CASNEQGGNEKLFF. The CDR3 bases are TGTGCCAGCAACGAACAGGGGGGGAATGAAAAACTGTTTTTT.

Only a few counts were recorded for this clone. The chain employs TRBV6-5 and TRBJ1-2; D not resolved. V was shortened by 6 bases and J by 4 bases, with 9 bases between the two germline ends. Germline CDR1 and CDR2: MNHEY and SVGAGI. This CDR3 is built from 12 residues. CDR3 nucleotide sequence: TGTGCCAGCAGAAGCACCACCTATGGCTACACCTTC. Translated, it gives CASRSTTYGYTF.

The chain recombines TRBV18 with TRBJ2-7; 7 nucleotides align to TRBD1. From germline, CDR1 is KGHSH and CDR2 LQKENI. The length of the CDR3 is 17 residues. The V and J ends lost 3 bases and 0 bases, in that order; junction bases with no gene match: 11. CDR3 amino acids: CASSPNTPGQSSYEQYF. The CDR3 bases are TGTGCCAGCTCACCGAACACTCCGGGACAGAGCTCCTACGAGCAGTACTTC. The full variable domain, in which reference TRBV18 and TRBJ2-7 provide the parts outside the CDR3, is NAGVMQNPRHLVRRRGQEARLRCSPMKGHSHVYWYRQLPEEGLKFMVYLQKENIIDESGMPKERFSAEFPKEGPSILRIQQVVRGDSAAYFCASSPNTPGQSSYEQYFGPGTRLTVT.

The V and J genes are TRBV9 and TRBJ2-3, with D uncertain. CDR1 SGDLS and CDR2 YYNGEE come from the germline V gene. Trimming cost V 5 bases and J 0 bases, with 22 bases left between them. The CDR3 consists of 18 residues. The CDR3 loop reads CASSLLDPSTPSTDTQYF. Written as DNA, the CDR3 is TGTGCCAGCAGTCTTCTAGATCCGTCTACCCCTAGCACAGATACGCAGTATTTT.

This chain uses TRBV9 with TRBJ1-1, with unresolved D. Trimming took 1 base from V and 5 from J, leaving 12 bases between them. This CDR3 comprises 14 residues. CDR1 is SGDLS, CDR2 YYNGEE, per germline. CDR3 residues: CASSVRRQDTEAFF. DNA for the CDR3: TGTGCCAGCAGCGTACGCAGGCAAGATACTGAAGCTTTCTTT.